The 11 T cell receptor beta chains presented below share a single source sample, sequenced in a study of T cells in localized non-small cell lung cancer. The data were produced by immunoSEQ multiplex PCR, yet TCRdb's version contains in-frame clones alone and is incomplete. The sample has some 80,000 clones, almost 85% seen once. The material was peripheral blood, obtained before any cancer treatment. These receptors were taken from a man aged 40-75 years with stage I lung adenocarcinoma.

The genes are TRBV5-5 and TRBJ1-1; D not certain. Germline V CDR1 and CDR2: SGHKS, YYEKEE (reference sequence). The CDR3 contains 14 residues. The V end was cut by 0 bases, the J end by 6 bases, with 12 bases between. The CDR3 DNA reads as TGTGCCAGCAGCTTGGCGGGTAGAGGAGCTGAAGCTTTCTTT. Translated, it gives CASSLAGRGAEAFF. The full variable domain, in which reference TRBV5-5 and TRBJ1-1 provide the parts outside the CDR3, is DAGVTQSPTHLIKTRGQQVTLRCSPISGHKSVSWYQQVLGQGPQFIFQYYEKEERGRGNFPDRFSARQFPNYSSELNVNALLLGDSALYLCASSLAGRGAEAFFGQGTRLTVV.

The V gene is TRBV10-3, the J gene TRBJ2-7; D is uncertain. Deletions cut 7 bases from V and 2 bases from J, with 6 bases between. The CDR3 length is 11 residues. Germline CDR1 reads ENHRY; CDR2 reads SYGVKD. Here the CDR3 DNA reads TGTGCCATCACTGATACCTACGAGCAGTACTTC. It translates to CAITDTYEQYF.

The CDR3 DNA follows: TGCGCCAGCATGGTGTCGCCGGTTACTGGGGAGACCCAGTACTTC. Encoded protein: CASMVSPVTGETQYF. This chain links TRBV5-1 with TRBJ2-5, with unresolved D. V lost 6 bases and J lost 5, with 20 bases in between. Germline lookup yields CDR1 SGHRS and CDR2 YFSETQ. The CDR3 contains 15 residues.

This chain uses TRBV6-5 with TRBJ2-1; possible D gene TRBD1, 5 bases. Trimming shortened V by 8 bases and J by 5 bases, and 16 bases separated the two germline ends. This CDR3 spans 14 amino acids. The V gene's germline CDR1 is MNHEY and CDR2 SVGAGI. The CDR3 bases are TGTGCCAGCGCCACACCGACAGCAAACAATGAGCAGTTCTTC. This codes for CASATPTANNEQFF.

The rearrangement links TRBV5-1 to TRBJ2-3; D gene uncertain. V was clipped by 4 bases and J by 3 bases, with 15 bases between them. The CDR3 has 15 residues. Germline V lookup: CDR1 SGHRS, CDR2 YFSETQ. The CDR3 loop is CASSTRFDDTDTQYF. CDR3 in DNA: TGCGCCAGCAGCACCCGTTTCGACGATACAGATACGCAGTATTTT.

The chain carries TRBV5-1 and TRBJ2-7; D call uncertain. The CDR3 totals 12 residues. The V gene lost 5 bases and the J gene lost 2 bases, with 8 bases spanning the gap. Germline V lookup: CDR1 SGHRS, CDR2 YFSETQ. CDR3 nucleotides: TGCGCCAGCAGAGGTGGGACCTACGAGCAGTACTTC. Translation gives CASRGGTYEQYF.

The chain is built from TRBV6-1 and TRBJ2-1, with 9 bases fitting TRBD2. The germline gives CDR1 MNHNS, CDR2 SASEGT. This CDR3 spans 14 amino acids. V lost 9 bases to trimming and J lost 4 bases; unmatched junction nucleotides: 7. CDR3 in amino acids: CASAPSGNYNEQFF. CDR3 sequence (DNA): TGTGCCAGTGCGCCTAGCGGGAATTACAATGAGCAGTTCTTC.

This chain uses TRBV10-3 with TRBJ2-3, with a tentative D call TRBD2 (5 bases). Germline V gene lookup returns CDR1 ENHRY and CDR2 SYGVKD. V was clipped by 10 bases and J by 6 bases, with 14 bases between them. This CDR3 has 12 amino acids. DNA for the CDR3: TGTGCCAGCACGGACTTCAGGGATACGCAGTATTTT. It codes for CASTDFRDTQYF.

The V gene is TRBV7-2, the J gene TRBJ2-2, with TRBD1 matching 7 bases. CDR1 and CDR2 (germline): SGHTA, FQGNSA. The V gene end was trimmed by 4 bases and the J gene end by 2 bases; junction bases not matched to a gene: 4. The CDR3 sequence is 15 residues long. CDR3: CASSSGQRNTGELFF. CDR3 DNA sequence: TGTGCCAGCAGCTCGGGACAGAGAAACACCGGGGAGCTGTTTTTT.

The chain employs TRBV7-2 and TRBJ2-3; D remains ambiguous. CDR3 length equals 12 residues. V was trimmed by 5 bases and J by 6 bases, leaving 9 bases between them. Per germline, CDR1 SGHTA and CDR2 FQGNSA. This CDR3 is CASSQMTDTQYF. CDR3 bases: TGTGCCAGCAGCCAAATGACGGATACGCAGTATTTT.

The chain is built from TRBV5-1 and TRBJ2-1, with D uncertain. CDR3 length: 20 residues. CDR1 SGHRS and CDR2 YFSETQ come from the germline V gene. Trimming pared 0 bases from V and 12 bases from J, leaving 34 bases between. The CDR3 DNA reads TGCGCCAGCAGCTTGGGCACGAAGACAATGCGCTTGTTCCCTCTTCCTGGGCAGTTCTTC. Encoded protein: CASSLGTKTMRLFPLPGQFF.